Described below is a single T cell receptor (beta chain) sequence and its context. Germline V gene data show CDR1 as SGHTA and CDR2 as FQGNSA. There are 16 residues in the CDR3. Trimming cost V 5 bases and J 4 bases, with 20 bases left between them. The data belong to a study of T cell changes during pregnancy in multiple sclerosis. Produced via immunoSEQ multiplex PCR; TCRdb's table is partial and in-frame only. The sample contains tens of thousands of clones, just over 90% of which appear only once. The sequencing used CD4+ T cells from peripheral blood mononuclear cells, collected in the third trimester of pregnancy. The receptor comes from a female donor with multiple sclerosis, enrolled in a pregnancy study. The chain is built from TRBV7-2 and TRBJ1-2; D may be TRBD1 (6 bases). As DNA, the CDR3 is TGTGCCAGCAGCGCAGAGGGGGGGGCCCAGGCCTATGGCTACACCTTC. It codes for CASSAEGGAQAYGYTF.